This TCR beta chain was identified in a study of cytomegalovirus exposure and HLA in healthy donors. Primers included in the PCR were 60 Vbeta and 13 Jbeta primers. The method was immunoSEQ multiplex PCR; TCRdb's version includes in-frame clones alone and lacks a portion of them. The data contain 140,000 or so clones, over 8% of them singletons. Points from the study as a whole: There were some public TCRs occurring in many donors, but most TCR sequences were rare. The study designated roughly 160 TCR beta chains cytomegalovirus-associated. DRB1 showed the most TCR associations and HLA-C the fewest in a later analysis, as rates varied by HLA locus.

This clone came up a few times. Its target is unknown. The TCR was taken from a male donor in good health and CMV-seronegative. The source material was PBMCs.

The CDR3 here is CASSQPDRTNEKLFF. In DNA, the CDR3 is TGCGCCAGCAGCCAACCGGACAGGACAAATGAAAAACTGTTTTTT. This sequence joins TRBV5-1 and TRBJ1-4, with 7 nucleotides matching TRBD1. From germline, CDR1 is SGHRS and CDR2 YFSETQ. The J segment lost 5 bases and the V segment lost 4 bases, leaving 8 bases of the junction unmatched. This CDR3 contains 15 residues.